This passage covers 16 T cell receptor beta chains from one sample sequenced in a study of cytomegalovirus exposure and HLA in healthy donors. 13 Jbeta primers and 60 Vbeta primers were used for the PCR. Clones were sequenced by immunoSEQ multiplex PCR, and TCRdb holds only the in-frame ones, with some missing. Of 130,000 to 150,000 clones listed, roughly 79% are singletons. The sequenced sample consisted of PBMCs. All receptors come from a male donor in good health and CMV-seronegative.

Within the sample, this clone is medium-sized. V and J are TRBV6-4 and TRBJ2-1; 8 bases are shared with TRBD1. Germline V gene sequence: CDR1 MRHNA, CDR2 SNTAGT. The CDR3 consists of 13 residues. V dropped 2 bases and J dropped 7; count of bases not matched to a gene: 1. CDR3 sequence: CASSDGDRNEQFF. CDR3 nucleotides: TGTGCCAGCAGTGACGGGGACAGGAATGAGCAGTTCTTC.

About this clone: Relative to the germline gene, one junction end is altered; a read error may explain this. V and J are TRBV15 and TRBJ1-1; 8 nucleotides line up with TRBD1. The CDR3 loop spans 15 amino acids. Germline lookup yields CDR1 LNHNV and CDR2 YYDKDF (reference sequence). CDR3 sequence: CSTSRRTGIYTEAFF. CDR3 bases: TGTTCCACCAGCAGAAGGACAGGGATCTACACTGAAGCTTTCTTT.

The chain uses TRBV19 and TRBJ2-5; 7 nucleotides align to TRBD2. The CDR3 contains 16 residues. The germline CDR1 and CDR2 sequences are LNHDA and SQIVND (reference sequence). Trimming took 3 bases from V and 1 from J; bases not matched to a gene: 8. The CDR3 region has the DNA TGTGCCAGTAGTATGAGCCCCGCGGGAGTCCAAGAGACCCAGTACTTC. Amino acids: CASSMSPAGVQETQYF.

The table lists this clone with a few counts. The chain links TRBV28 to TRBJ2-1; 10 nucleotides match TRBD1. The CDR3 extends over 15 amino acids. After removal of 2 bases from V and 4 bases from J, the junction contained 2 bases not matched to a gene. The germline CDR1 and CDR2 sequences are MDHEN and SYDVKM. CDR3 sequence: CASSLGGQGYNEQFF. The CDR3 DNA reads as TGTGCCAGCAGTTTAGGGGGACAGGGGTACAATGAGCAGTTCTTC.

The chain has TRBV7-9 and TRBJ2-7; no firm D call. CDR1 and CDR2 from the germline V gene are SEHNR and FQNEAQ (reference sequence). V was pared by 5 bases and J by 1 base, with 3 bases between. The CDR3 length is 11 residues. The CDR3 DNA is TGTGCCAGCAGCCTATCCTACGAGCAGTACTTC. This codes for CASSLSYEQYF.

The chain is built from TRBV25-1 and TRBJ2-5, with TRBD2 identical over 7 bases. The CDR3 extends over 13 amino acids. CDR1 and CDR2 (germline): MGHDK, SYGVNS. Unmatched junction bases numbered 6, after V lost 8 bases and J lost 3 bases. DNA for the CDR3: TGTGCCAGCGTCCAGGGAGGGGAAGAGACCCAGTACTTC. Protein product: CASVQGGEETQYF.

CDR3 sequence: CASSPDINYGYTF. CDR3 DNA: TGTGCCAGCAGCCCGGACATTAACTATGGCTACACCTTC. The chain recombines TRBV7-9 with TRBJ1-2; D might be TRBD1 (5 bases). Per the germline V gene, CDR1 is SEHNR and CDR2 is FQNEAQ (reference sequence). The CDR3 extends over 13 amino acids. V lost 5 bases and J 1 base, leaving 8 bases between the germline ends. Drawing the rest from reference TRBV7-9 and TRBJ1-2, the complete variable domain is DTGVSQNPRHKITKRGQNVTFRCDPISEHNRLYWYRQTLGQGPEFLTYFQNEAQLEKSRLLSDRFSAERPKGSFSTLEIQRTEQGDSAMYLCASSPDINYGYTFGSGTRLTVV.

The chain joins TRBV4-2 to TRBJ2-1; D may be TRBD2 (5 bases). Germline V CDR1 and CDR2: LGHNA, YNFKEQ. The CDR3 runs 16 residues. The V and J ends lost 0 bases and 3 bases respectively, with 12 bases between them. CDR3 sequence: CASSQDWTQSYNEQFF. DNA for the CDR3: TGTGCCAGCAGCCAAGATTGGACTCAGAGCTACAATGAGCAGTTCTTC.

The chain combines TRBV6-1 with TRBJ2-7, with TRBD2 as a possible D gene (5 bases). CDR1 is MNHNS and CDR2 is SASEGT in the germline V gene. The CDR3 extends over 14 amino acids. V lost 8 bases and J 2 bases, leaving 16 bases between the germline ends. The CDR3 is CASLWTGNTYEQYF. The CDR3 DNA follows: TGTGCCAGCCTTTGGACGGGAAACACCTACGAGCAGTACTTC.

This chain uses TRBV11-2 with TRBJ1-1, with unresolved D. The germline V gene encodes CDR1 SGHAT and CDR2 FQNNGV. The CDR3 sequence is 13 residues long. V lost 5 bases, J lost 2 bases, and 9 bases lay in between. This CDR3 is CASSHTPNTEAFF. The CDR3 nucleotides read TGTGCCAGCAGCCACACCCCTAACACTGAAGCTTTCTTT.

This clone was detected a few times. This chain connects TRBV4-2 to TRBJ2-2; no clear D gene. The CDR3 contains 15 residues. V gave up 0 bases and J gave up 4 bases, with 9 bases separating them. Germline lookup yields CDR1 LGHNA and CDR2 YNFKEQ. The CDR3 bases are TGTGCCAGCAGCCAAGAAACCGGGTTCACCGGGGAGCTGTTTTTT. Translated, it gives CASSQETGFTGELFF.

The V call is TRBV25-1, the J call TRBJ2-6; perhaps TRBD1 as D (6 bases). Trimming cost V 2 bases and J 2 bases, with 13 bases left between them. The CDR3 has 17 residues. In germline, CDR1 is MGHDK, CDR2 SYGVNS. The CDR3 coding sequence is TGTGCCAGCAGTGAACACTACAGGGTTGCTGGGGCCAACGTCCTGACTTTC. Amino acid sequence: CASSEHYRVAGANVLTF.

J is TRBJ1-5 and V is TRBV7-8; perhaps TRBD1 as D (6 bases). The ends were cut back, 5 bases at V and 0 bases at J, with 8 bases in the middle. Germline V gene sequence: CDR1 SGHVS, CDR2 FQNEAQ. The CDR3 is 14 residues long. The CDR3 nucleotides read TGTGCCAGCAGCCTGGACAGTAGCAATCAGCCCCAGCATTTT. This gives the protein CASSLDSSNQPQHF.

The chain joins TRBV30 to TRBJ1-4; TRBD1 agrees at 9 bases. Germline V gene sequence: CDR1 GTSNPN, CDR2 SVGIG (reference sequence). V lost 1 base, J lost 4 bases, and 4 bases stayed unmatched. The CDR3 has 15 residues. CDR3: CAWSAPGQGNEKLFF. The CDR3 DNA follows: TGTGCCTGGAGTGCCCCGGGACAGGGTAATGAAAAACTGTTTTTT. The full variable domain, rest sourced from reference TRBV30 and TRBJ1-4, is SQTIHQWPATLVQPVGSPLSLECTVEGTSNPNLYWYRQAAGRGLQLLFYSVGIGQISSEVPQNLSASRPQDRQFILSSKKLLLSDSGFYLCAWSAPGQGNEKLFFGSGTQLSVL.

This chain links TRBV5-4 with TRBJ2-5; D gene ambiguous. Germline-derived CDR1 and CDR2 are SGHNT and YYREEE (reference sequence). V dropped 0 bases and J dropped 1 base, with 7 bases sitting between them. The CDR3 consists of 14 residues. The CDR3 region is CASSLASFQETQYF. The CDR3 nucleotides are TGTGCCAGCAGCTTGGCCTCCTTCCAAGAGACCCAGTACTTC.

The V call is TRBV7-3, the J call TRBJ1-2; D gene uncertain. The length of the CDR3 is 15 residues. Germline V gene data show CDR1 as SGHTA and CDR2 as FQGTGA. V lost 11 bases, J lost 5 bases, and 24 bases lay in between. The CDR3 DNA sequence: TGTGCCCCTTTGATCTTCGAAGTCGGTAAGTATGGCTACACCTTC. It is translated as CAPLIFEVGKYGYTF.